This TCR beta chain was identified in a study of blood T cell repertoires in COVID-19. Study in general: PBMCs, B-cell-depleted T cells, or T cells provided the cDNA or gDNA that made up the material.

TCRdb keeps only in-frame clones here, not all; method: immunoSEQ multiplex PCR. The table records fewer than 70,000 clones, around 83% of them present only once. Sequencing input: peripheral blood. The clonotype originates from a woman older than 75 with acute or convalescent COVID-19.

Here the CDR3 DNA reads TGCAGCGTTGGACAGGGCAACCTCTACAATGAGCAGTTCTTC. It specifies CSVGQGNLYNEQFF. This sequence joins TRBV29-1 and TRBJ2-1; TRBD1 matches 7 bases. Trimming at V came to 4 bases and at J to 3 bases, leaving 6 bases not matched to a gene. Germline V gives CDR1 SQVTM, CDR2 ANQGSEA. The CDR3 consists of 14 residues.